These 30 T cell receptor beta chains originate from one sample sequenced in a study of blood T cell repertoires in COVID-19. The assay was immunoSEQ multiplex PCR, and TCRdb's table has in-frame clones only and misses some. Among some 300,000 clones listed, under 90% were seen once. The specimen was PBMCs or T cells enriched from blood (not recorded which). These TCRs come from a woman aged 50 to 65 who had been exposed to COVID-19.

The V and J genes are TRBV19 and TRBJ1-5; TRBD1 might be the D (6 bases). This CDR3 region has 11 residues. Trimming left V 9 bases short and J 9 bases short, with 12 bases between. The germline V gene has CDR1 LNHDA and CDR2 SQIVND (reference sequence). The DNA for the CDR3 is TGTGCCAGCAACCGAGGGGGGCCCCAGCATTTT. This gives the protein CASNRGGPQHF. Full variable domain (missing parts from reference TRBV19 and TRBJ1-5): DGGITQSPKYLFRKEGQNVTLSCEQNLNHDAMYWYRQDPGQGLRLIYYSQIVNDFQKGDIAEGYSVSREKKESFPLTVTSAQKNPTAFYLCASNRGGPQHFGDGTRLSIL.

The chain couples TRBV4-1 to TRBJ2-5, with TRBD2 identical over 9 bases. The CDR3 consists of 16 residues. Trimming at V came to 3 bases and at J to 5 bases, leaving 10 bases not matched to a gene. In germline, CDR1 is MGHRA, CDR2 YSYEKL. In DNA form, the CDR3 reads TGCGCCAGCAGCCACGAGCGGGGGGACTCCGGGGAGACCCAGTACTTC. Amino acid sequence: CASSHERGDSGETQYF.

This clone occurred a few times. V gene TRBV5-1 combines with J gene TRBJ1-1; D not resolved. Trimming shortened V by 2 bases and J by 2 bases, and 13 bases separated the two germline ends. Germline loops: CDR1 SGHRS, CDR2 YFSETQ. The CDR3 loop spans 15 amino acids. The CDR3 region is CASSLGGFANTEAFF. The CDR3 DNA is TGCGCCAGCAGCTTAGGAGGCTTCGCCAACACTGAAGCTTTCTTT.

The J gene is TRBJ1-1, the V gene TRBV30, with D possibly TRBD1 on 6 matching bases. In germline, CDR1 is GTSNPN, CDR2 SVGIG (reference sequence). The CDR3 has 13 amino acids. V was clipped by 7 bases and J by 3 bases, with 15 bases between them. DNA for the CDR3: TGTGCCTTGATGTCGGACAGAGACACTGAAGCTTTCTTT. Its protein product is CALMSDRDTEAFF. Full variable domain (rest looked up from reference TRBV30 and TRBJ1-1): SQTIHQWPATLVQPVGSPLSLECTVEGTSNPNLYWYRQAAGRGLQLLFYSVGIGQISSEVPQNLSASRPQDRQFILSSKKLLLSDSGFYLCALMSDRDTEAFFGQGTRLTVV.

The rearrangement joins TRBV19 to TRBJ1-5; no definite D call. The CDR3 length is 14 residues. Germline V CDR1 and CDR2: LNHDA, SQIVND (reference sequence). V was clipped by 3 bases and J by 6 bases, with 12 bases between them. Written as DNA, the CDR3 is TGTGCCAGTAGTATCAATGTGGGCTCTCAGCCCCAGCATTTT. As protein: CASSINVGSQPQHF.

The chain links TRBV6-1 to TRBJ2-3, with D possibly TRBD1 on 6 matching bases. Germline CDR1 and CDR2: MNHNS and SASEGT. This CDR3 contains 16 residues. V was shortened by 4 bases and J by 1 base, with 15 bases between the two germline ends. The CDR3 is CASSGSGTLGTDTQYF. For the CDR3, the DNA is TGTGCCAGCAGTGGATCCGGGACACTTGGCACAGATACGCAGTATTTT.

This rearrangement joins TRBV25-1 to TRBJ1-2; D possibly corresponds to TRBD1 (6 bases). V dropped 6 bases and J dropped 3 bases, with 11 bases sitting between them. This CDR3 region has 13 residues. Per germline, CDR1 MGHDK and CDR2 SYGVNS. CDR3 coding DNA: TGTGCCAGCAGCAGGGACAACGACTATGGCTACACCTTC. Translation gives CASSRDNDYGYTF.

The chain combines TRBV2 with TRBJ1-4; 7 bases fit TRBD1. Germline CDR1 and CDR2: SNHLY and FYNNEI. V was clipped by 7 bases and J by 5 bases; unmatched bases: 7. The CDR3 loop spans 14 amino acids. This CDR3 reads CASTRDRVNEKLFF. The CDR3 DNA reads TGTGCCAGCACTAGAGACAGGGTGAATGAAAAACTGTTTTTT.

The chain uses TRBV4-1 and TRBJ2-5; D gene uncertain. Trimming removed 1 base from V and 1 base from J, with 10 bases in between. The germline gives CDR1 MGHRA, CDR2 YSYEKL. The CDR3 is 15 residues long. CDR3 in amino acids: CASSQAMAVQETQYF. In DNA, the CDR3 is TGCGCCAGCAGCCAAGCGATGGCAGTCCAAGAGACCCAGTACTTC.

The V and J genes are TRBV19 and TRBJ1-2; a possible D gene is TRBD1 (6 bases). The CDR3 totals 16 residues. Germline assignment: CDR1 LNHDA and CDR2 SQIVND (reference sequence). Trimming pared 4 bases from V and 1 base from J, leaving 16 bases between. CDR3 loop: CASSTTRQVDNYGYTF. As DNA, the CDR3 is TGTGCCAGTAGTACCACAAGACAGGTCGATAACTATGGCTACACCTTC.

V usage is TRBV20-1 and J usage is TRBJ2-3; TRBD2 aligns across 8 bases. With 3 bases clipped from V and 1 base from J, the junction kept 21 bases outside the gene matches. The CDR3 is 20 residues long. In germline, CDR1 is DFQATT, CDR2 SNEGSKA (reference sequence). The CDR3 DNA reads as TGCAGTGCTAGTGGGGGTCGCGGGGGGCCCGGCATTCGTGGCACAGATACGCAGTATTTT. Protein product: CSASGGRGGPGIRGTDTQYF.

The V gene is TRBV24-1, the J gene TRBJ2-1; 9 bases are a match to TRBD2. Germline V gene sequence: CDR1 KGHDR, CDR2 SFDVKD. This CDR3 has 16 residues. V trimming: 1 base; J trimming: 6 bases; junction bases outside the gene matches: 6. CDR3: CATSDFIAGGANEQFF. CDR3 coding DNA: TGTGCCACCAGTGATTTTATCGCGGGGGGGGCCAATGAGCAGTTCTTC.

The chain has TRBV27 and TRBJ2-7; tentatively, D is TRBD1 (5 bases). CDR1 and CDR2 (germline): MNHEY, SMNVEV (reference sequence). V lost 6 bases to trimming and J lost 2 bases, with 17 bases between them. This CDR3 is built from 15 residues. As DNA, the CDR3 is TGTGCCAGCAGCCAAAAAAACAGGAACCCCTACGAGCAGTACTTC. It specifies CASSQKNRNPYEQYF.

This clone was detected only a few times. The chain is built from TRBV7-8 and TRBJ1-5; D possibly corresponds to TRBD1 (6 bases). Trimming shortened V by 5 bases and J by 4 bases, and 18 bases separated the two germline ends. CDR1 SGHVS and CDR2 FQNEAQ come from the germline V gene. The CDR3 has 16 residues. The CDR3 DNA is TGTGCCAGCAGCCTCCGCGAGGGGGTTGGGAATCAGCCCCAGCATTTT. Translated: CASSLREGVGNQPQHF.

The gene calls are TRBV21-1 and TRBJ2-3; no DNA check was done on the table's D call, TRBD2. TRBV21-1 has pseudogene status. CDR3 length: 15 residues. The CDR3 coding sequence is TGTGCCAGCCTGTCACTTAGCGGGGGAACAGATACGCAGTATTTT. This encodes CASLSLSGGTDTQYF.

The CDR3 DNA follows: TGTGCCAGCAGCCAAGAGTTCGGGGGGCAAGAGACCCAGTACTTC. It encodes CASSQEFGGQETQYF. This chain uses TRBV3-1 (or the pseudogene TRBV3-2) with TRBJ2-5; 7 nucleotides agree with TRBD2. This CDR3 is 15 amino acids long. The junction had 3 bases not matched to a gene; V was cut back by 0 bases and J by 2 bases. Germline V gene data show CDR1 as LGHDT and CDR2 as YNNKEL (reference sequence).

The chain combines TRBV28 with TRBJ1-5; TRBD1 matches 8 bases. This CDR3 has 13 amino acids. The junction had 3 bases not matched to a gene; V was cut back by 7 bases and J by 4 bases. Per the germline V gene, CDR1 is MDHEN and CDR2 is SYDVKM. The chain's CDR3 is CASTGQANQPQHF. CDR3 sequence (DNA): TGTGCCAGCACGGGACAGGCGAATCAGCCCCAGCATTTT.

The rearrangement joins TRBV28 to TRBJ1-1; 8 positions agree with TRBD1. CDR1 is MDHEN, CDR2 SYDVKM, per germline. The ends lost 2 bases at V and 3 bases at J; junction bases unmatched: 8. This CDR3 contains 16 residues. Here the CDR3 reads CASSLTYRGGDTEAFF. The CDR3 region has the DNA TGTGCCAGCAGTTTAACGTACAGGGGGGGGGACACTGAAGCTTTCTTT.

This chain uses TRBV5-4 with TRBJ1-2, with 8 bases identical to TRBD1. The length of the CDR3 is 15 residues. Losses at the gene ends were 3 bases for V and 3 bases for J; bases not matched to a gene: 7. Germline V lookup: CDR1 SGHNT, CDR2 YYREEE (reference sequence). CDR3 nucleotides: TGTGCCAGCAGCTATGGGGTGACAGGGGACTATGGCTACACCTTC. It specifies CASSYGVTGDYGYTF.

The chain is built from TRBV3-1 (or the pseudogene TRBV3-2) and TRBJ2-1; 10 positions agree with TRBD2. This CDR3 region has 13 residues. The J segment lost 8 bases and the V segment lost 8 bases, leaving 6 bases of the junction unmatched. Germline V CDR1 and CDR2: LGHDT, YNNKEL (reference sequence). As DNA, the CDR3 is TGTGCCAGCGGTCTAGCGGGAGCGGATGAGCAGTTCTTC. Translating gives CASGLAGADEQFF.

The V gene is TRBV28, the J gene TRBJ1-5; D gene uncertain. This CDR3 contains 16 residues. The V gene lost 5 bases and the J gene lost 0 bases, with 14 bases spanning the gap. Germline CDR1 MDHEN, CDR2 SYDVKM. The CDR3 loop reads CASSMKTDYSNQPQHF. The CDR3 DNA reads TGTGCCAGCAGTATGAAGACCGACTATAGCAATCAGCCCCAGCATTTT.

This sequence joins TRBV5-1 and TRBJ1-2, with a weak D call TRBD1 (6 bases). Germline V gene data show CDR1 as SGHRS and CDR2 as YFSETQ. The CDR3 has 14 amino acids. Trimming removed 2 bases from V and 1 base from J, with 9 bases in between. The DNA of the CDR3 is TGCGCCAGCAGCTTCGGGACAAGTAACTATGGCTACACCTTC. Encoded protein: CASSFGTSNYGYTF.

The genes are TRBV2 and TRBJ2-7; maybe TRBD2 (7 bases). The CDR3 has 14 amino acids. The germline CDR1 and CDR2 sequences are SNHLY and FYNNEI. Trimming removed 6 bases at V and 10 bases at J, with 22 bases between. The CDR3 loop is CASRGKGGVYSQYF. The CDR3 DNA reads TGTGCCAGCAGGGGCAAAGGGGGGGTTTACAGCCAGTACTTC.

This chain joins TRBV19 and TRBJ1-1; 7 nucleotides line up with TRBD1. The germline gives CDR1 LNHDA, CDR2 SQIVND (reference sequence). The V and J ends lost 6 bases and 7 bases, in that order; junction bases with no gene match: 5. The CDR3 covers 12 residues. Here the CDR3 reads CASRMGQIEAFF. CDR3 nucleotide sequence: TGTGCCAGTAGGATGGGACAGATTGAAGCTTTCTTT.

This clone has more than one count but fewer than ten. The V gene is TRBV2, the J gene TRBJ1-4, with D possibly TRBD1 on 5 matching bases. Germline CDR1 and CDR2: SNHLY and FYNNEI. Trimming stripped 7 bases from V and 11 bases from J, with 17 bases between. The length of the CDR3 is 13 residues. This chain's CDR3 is CASKTFSGGKLFF. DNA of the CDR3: TGTGCCAGCAAAACCTTCTCCGGGGGGAAACTGTTTTTT. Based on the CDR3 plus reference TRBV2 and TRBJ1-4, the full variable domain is EPEVTQTPSHQVTQMGQEVILRCVPISNHLYFYWYRQILGQKVEFLVSFYNNEISEKSEIFDDQFSVERPDGSNFTLKIRSTKLEDSAMYFCASKTFSGGKLFFGSGTQLSVL.

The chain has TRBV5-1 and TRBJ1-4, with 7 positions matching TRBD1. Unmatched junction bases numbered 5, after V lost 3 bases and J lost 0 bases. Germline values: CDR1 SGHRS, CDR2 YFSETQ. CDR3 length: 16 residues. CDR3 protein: CASSWGTAATNEKLFF. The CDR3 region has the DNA TGCGCCAGCAGCTGGGGGACAGCTGCAACTAATGAAAAACTGTTTTTT.

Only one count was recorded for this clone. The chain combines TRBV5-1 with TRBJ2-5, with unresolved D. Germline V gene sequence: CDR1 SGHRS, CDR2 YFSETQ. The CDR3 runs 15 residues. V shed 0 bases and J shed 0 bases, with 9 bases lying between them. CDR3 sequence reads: CASSLDGTDQETQYF. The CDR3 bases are TGCGCCAGCAGCTTGGATGGAACAGACCAAGAGACCCAGTACTTC.

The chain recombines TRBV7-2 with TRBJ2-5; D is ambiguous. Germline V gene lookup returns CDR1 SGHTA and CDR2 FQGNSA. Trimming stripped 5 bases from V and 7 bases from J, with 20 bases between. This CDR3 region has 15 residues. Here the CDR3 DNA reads TGTGCCAGCAGCGCGAGTATGTCCGGAGAAGGGACCCAGTACTTC. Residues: CASSASMSGEGTQYF. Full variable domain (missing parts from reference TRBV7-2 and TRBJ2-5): GAGVSQSPSNKVTEKGKDVELRCDPISGHTALYWYRQSLGQGLEFLIYFQGNSAPDKSGLPSDRFSAERTGGSVSTLTIQRTQQEDSAVYLCASSASMSGEGTQYFGPGTRLLVL.

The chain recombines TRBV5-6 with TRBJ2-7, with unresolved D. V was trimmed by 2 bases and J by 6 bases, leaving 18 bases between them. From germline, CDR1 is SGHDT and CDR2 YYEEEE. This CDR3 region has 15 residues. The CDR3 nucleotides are TGTGCCAGCAGCTTAGAGACTGCAAACTCTCTCGAGCAGTACTTC. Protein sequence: CASSLETANSLEQYF.

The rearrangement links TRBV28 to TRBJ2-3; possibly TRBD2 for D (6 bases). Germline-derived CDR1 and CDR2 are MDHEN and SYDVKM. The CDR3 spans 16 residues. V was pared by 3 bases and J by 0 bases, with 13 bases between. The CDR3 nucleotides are TGTGCCAGCAGTTTTTGGGCAGGAGGGAGCACAGATACGCAGTATTTT. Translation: CASSFWAGGSTDTQYF.